This TCR beta chain derives from a study of OX40 agonist ivuxolimab in advanced cancers. General observations from the study: Researchers report that CD8+ T cells had, on average, more expanded clones than CD4+.

Only in-frame clones appear in the TCRdb table, and some are missing; sequencing was by immunoSEQ multiplex PCR. The sample gives about 55,000 clones, 85% to 90% of which show up once; over 6% is in the top ten. As to this clone: Its antigen is not identified.

This CDR3 region has 13 residues. With 2 bases removed from V and 5 bases from J, the gap between germline ends came to 8 bases. CDR1 SGHAT and CDR2 FQNNGV come from the germline V gene. The sample consisted of CD4+ or CD8+ T cells sorted from blood, taken in a trial of the OX40 agonist ivuxolimab. This TCR was recovered from an adult with an advanced solid tumor such as melanoma, head and neck, liver or kidney cancer. V gene TRBV11-2 combines with J gene TRBJ2-3, with D unresolved. The CDR3 protein is CASSLSIEDTQYF. DNA for the CDR3: TGTGCCAGCAGCTTAAGTATTGAAGATACGCAGTATTTT.